The 20 T cell receptor beta chains in this list originate from one sample, sequenced in a study of cytomegalovirus exposure and HLA in healthy donors. Researchers ran the PCR with 60 Vbeta and 13 Jbeta primers. Measured with immunoSEQ multiplex PCR; TCRdb has only the in-frame clones, and not every one. Of around 150,000 clones detected, 70% to 80% appear once; the ten largest clones hold approximately 4%. Sequences were obtained from PBMCs. These receptors all come from a man younger than 30 in good health and CMV-seronegative.

For the CDR3, the DNA is TGTGCCAGCACCAAGTACGGGAGGGGGTTTAGCAATCAGCCCCAGCATTTT. Protein: CASTKYGRGFSNQPQHF. The chain couples TRBV5-8 to TRBJ1-5; D might be TRBD1 (6 bases). CDR3 size: 17 residues. Germline V gene data show CDR1 as SGHTS and CDR2 as YDEGEE. V shed 6 bases and J shed 0 bases, with 19 bases lying between them.

V and J are TRBV7-2 and TRBJ2-2, with TRBD2 matching 7 bases. Losses at the gene ends were 1 base for V and 4 bases for J; bases not matched to a gene: 6. There are 16 residues in the CDR3. Germline V gene lookup returns CDR1 SGHTA and CDR2 FQGNSA. The CDR3 DNA sequence: TGTGCCAGCAGCTTAGTTCAAGGGGAGGGCACCGGGGAGCTGTTTTTT. The encoded protein is CASSLVQGEGTGELFF.

The chain joins TRBV4-1 to TRBJ2-3; 9 bases fit TRBD1. The CDR3 consists of 15 residues. CDR1 is MGHRA, CDR2 YSYEKL, per germline. V dropped 4 bases and J dropped 3; count of bases not matched to a gene: 5. The CDR3 sequence: CASSRPGQGTDTQYF. The CDR3 nucleotides read TGCGCCAGCAGCCGGCCGGGACAGGGAACAGATACGCAGTATTTT.

The rearrangement links TRBV9 to TRBJ1-1; a possible D gene is TRBD1 (5 bases). From germline, CDR1 is SGDLS and CDR2 YYNGEE. V was cut by 4 bases and J by 1 base, with 11 bases left in between. CDR3 length equals 14 residues. The CDR3 loop is CASSPWGENTEAFF. The CDR3 region has the DNA TGTGCCAGCAGCCCCTGGGGGGAGAACACTGAAGCTTTCTTT.

The rearrangement links TRBV27 to TRBJ2-1; 8 positions agree with TRBD1. Germline trimming cut 0 bases from V and 3 bases from J; bases unmatched to any gene: 4. The germline CDR1 and CDR2 sequences are MNHEY and SMNVEV (reference sequence). The CDR3 spans 16 residues. CDR3 region: CASSLSQGENYNEQFF. In nucleotides, the CDR3 is TGTGCCAGCAGTTTATCACAGGGGGAAAACTACAATGAGCAGTTCTTC.

J is TRBJ1-2 and V is TRBV30, with 7 bases lining up with TRBD1. The CDR3 totals 15 residues. The V segment lost 3 bases and the J segment 4 bases; nucleotides outside the gene matches: 11. Per germline, CDR1 GTSNPN and CDR2 SVGIG (reference sequence). In nucleotides, the CDR3 is TGTGCCTGGAGAACCAATACAGGGACAGTCTATGGCTACACCTTC. Protein: CAWRTNTGTVYGYTF.

V and J are TRBV27 and TRBJ1-1, with 10 bases identical to TRBD1. The CDR3 has 16 residues. Per the germline V gene, CDR1 is MNHEY and CDR2 is SMNVEV (reference sequence). V was clipped by 3 bases and J by 4 bases; unmatched bases: 8. CDR3 bases: TGTGCCAGCAGTTTCCTACGGGGACAGGGGTTCACTGAAGCTTTCTTT. This encodes CASSFLRGQGFTEAFF.

By frequency in the sample, this clone is medium-sized. The V and J genes are TRBV28 and TRBJ2-1, with 10 bases lining up with TRBD2. V was pared by 7 bases and J by 8 bases, with 11 bases of the junction left unmatched. The CDR3 covers 15 residues. CDR1 and CDR2 (germline): MDHEN, SYDVKM. CDR3 sequence reads: CASNGLAGVGYEQFF. The CDR3 bases are TGTGCCAGCAATGGGCTAGCGGGAGTAGGGTATGAGCAGTTCTTC. Full variable domain (outside the CDR3, taken from reference TRBV28 and TRBJ2-1): DVKVTQSSRYLVKRTGEKVFLECVQDMDHENMFWYRQDPGLGLRLIYFSYDVKMKEKGDIPEGYSVSREKKERFSLILESASTNQTSMYLCASNGLAGVGYEQFFGPGTRLTVL.

This rearrangement joins TRBV5-1 to TRBJ1-4; no clear D gene. The germline V and J ends were trimmed by 0 bases and 6 bases, with 6 bases remaining between them. The CDR3 loop spans 13 amino acids. Germline lookup yields CDR1 SGHRS and CDR2 YFSETQ. This chain's CDR3 is CASSLAQDEKLFF. The CDR3 DNA sequence: TGCGCCAGCAGCTTGGCTCAGGATGAAAAACTGTTTTTT.

This chain uses TRBV7-8 with TRBJ2-5; TRBD1 matches 7 bases. Unmatched junction bases numbered 13, after V lost 2 bases and J lost 1 base. Germline CDR1 SGHVS, CDR2 FQNEAQ. The CDR3 is 18 amino acids. This chain's CDR3 is CASSLRFPQGVIQETQYF. In DNA, the CDR3 is TGTGCCAGCAGCTTACGTTTTCCCCAGGGGGTTATCCAAGAGACCCAGTACTTC.

Here the CDR3 DNA reads TGTGCCAGCAGTTTATCGCCGAGTGAAGAGACCCAGTACTTC. It encodes CASSLSPSEETQYF. The chain joins TRBV28 to TRBJ2-5; no clear D gene. Trimming took 1 base from V and 3 from J, leaving 9 bases between them. This CDR3 is 14 amino acids long. CDR1 and CDR2 from the germline V gene are MDHEN and SYDVKM.

The chain has TRBV6-5 and TRBJ1-1; D might be TRBD1 (5 bases). The germline CDR1 and CDR2 sequences are MNHEY and SVGAGI. The CDR3 totals 15 residues. Trimming left V 2 bases short and J 1 base short, with 11 bases between. CDR3 DNA: TGTGCCAGCAGTTACGGGGCGCGCAAGAACACTGAAGCTTTCTTT. Its translation is CASSYGARKNTEAFF.

The chain combines TRBV5-1 with TRBJ1-2; 7 bases agree with TRBD1. This CDR3 comprises 16 residues. V dropped 4 bases and J dropped 3; count of bases not matched to a gene: 12. From germline, CDR1 is SGHRS and CDR2 YFSETQ. The CDR3 reads CASSARPRQGHYGYTF. CDR3 nucleotide sequence: TGCGCCAGCAGCGCCCGCCCGAGACAGGGACACTATGGCTACACCTTC.

The chain joins TRBV30 to TRBJ2-2; weak D call: TRBD1 (6 bases). Germline CDR1 and CDR2: GTSNPN and SVGIG (reference sequence). The CDR3 is 15 amino acids. V lost 3 bases and J 4 bases, leaving 15 bases between the germline ends. CDR3 coding DNA: TGTGCCTGGAGAGATACAGGGTTTGTCACCGGGGAGCTGTTTTTT. It encodes CAWRDTGFVTGELFF.

The CDR3 DNA reads TGTGCCAGCAGCTCGTCGGAGCGGGAGACCTACGAGCAGTACTTC. This sequence encodes CASSSSERETYEQYF. The V and J genes are TRBV11-2 and TRBJ2-7; 8 bases line up with TRBD2. The CDR3 is 15 residues long. The trim removed 4 bases at V and 2 bases at J, leaving 7 bases unmatched. Germline V gene data show CDR1 as SGHAT and CDR2 as FQNNGV.

The genes are TRBV19 and TRBJ1-1, with a possible D match to TRBD1 (5 bases). V was trimmed by 4 bases and J by 4 bases, leaving 13 bases between them. The germline CDR1 and CDR2 sequences are LNHDA and SQIVND (reference sequence). This CDR3 is 14 amino acids long. CDR3 protein: CASSTQGFVTEAFF. The CDR3 coding sequence is TGTGCCAGTAGTACGCAGGGTTTTGTCACTGAAGCTTTCTTT.

This sequence joins TRBV19 and TRBJ1-5; 7 bases are a match to TRBD1. The CDR3 totals 14 residues. V shed 4 bases and J 9 bases; nucleotides not matched to a gene: 9. Germline V lookup: CDR1 LNHDA, CDR2 SQIVND (reference sequence). Written as DNA, the CDR3 is TGTGCCAGTAGTAGAGGACAGGCTATCGTGCCCCAGCATTTT. Its protein is CASSRGQAIVPQHF. The full variable domain, with the rest looked up from reference TRBV19 and TRBJ1-5, is DGGITQSPKYLFRKEGQNVTLSCEQNLNHDAMYWYRQDPGQGLRLIYYSQIVNDFQKGDIAEGYSVSREKKESFPLTVTSAQKNPTAFYLCASSRGQAIVPQHFGDGTRLSIL.

In this sample, this clone turned up a few times. This chain uses TRBV7-2 with TRBJ2-2, with D perhaps matching TRBD1 (6 bases). Between the trimmed V and J ends, which lost 5 bases and 2 bases, there was a span of 21 bases. The CDR3 runs 18 residues. CDR1 is SGHTA, CDR2 FQGNSA, per germline. CDR3 sequence (DNA): TGTGCCAGCAGCCCCGAGGGGGTGATTGGGGATAACACCGGGGAGCTGTTTTTT. Protein sequence: CASSPEGVIGDNTGELFF.

The rearrangement joins TRBV7-2 to TRBJ1-1; D gene uncertain. V lost 0 bases and J 2 bases, leaving 4 bases between the germline ends. Germline CDR1 is SGHTA and CDR2 is FQGNSA. This CDR3 comprises 13 residues. Here the CDR3 reads CASSLALNTEAFF. Here the CDR3 DNA reads TGTGCCAGCAGCTTAGCTCTTAACACTGAAGCTTTCTTT.

The table lists this clone with a few counts. V is TRBV2 and J is TRBJ1-1, with TRBD1 as a possible D gene (6 bases). V gave up 7 bases and J gave up 2 bases, with 14 bases separating them. The CDR3 length is 14 residues. Germline CDR1 reads SNHLY; CDR2 reads FYNNEI. CDR3 DNA: TGTGCCAGCATGAGGGGGGGCGCCAACACTGAAGCTTTCTTT. It encodes CASMRGGANTEAFF.